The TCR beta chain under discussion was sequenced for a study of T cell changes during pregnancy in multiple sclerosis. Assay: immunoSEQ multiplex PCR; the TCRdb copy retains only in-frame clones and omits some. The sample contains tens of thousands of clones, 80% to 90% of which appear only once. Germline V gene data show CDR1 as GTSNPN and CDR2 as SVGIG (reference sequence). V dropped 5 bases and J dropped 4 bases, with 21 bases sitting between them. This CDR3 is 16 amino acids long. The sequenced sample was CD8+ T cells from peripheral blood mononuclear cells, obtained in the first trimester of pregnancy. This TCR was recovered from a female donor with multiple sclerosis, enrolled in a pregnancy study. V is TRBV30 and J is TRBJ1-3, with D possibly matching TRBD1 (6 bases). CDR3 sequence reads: CAWAPQSGTYGNTIYF. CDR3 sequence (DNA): TGTGCCTGGGCCCCTCAATCCGGGACATACGGAAACACCATATATTTT.